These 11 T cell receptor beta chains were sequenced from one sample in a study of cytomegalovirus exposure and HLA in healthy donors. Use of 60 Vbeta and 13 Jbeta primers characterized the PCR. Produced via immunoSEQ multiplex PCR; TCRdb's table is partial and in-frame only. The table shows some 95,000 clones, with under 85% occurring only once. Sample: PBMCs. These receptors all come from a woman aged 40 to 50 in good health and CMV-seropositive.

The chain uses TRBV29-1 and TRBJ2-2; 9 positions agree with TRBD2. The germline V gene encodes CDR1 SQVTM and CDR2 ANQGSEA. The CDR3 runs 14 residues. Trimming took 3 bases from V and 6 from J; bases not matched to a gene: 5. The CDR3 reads CSVEGREGSGELFF. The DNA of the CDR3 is TGCAGCGTTGAGGGGCGGGAGGGGTCCGGGGAGCTGTTTTTT.

CDR3 nucleotides: TGTGCCAGCAGTCAAACAGGGTGGTCAGGGGAAAAACTGTTTTTT. This sequence encodes CASSQTGWSGEKLFF. The rearrangement joins TRBV27 to TRBJ1-4; D is possibly TRBD1 (6 bases). The V gene's germline CDR1 is MNHEY and CDR2 SMNVEV (reference sequence). The CDR3 covers 15 residues. The V and J ends lost 5 bases and 8 bases respectively, with 18 bases between them. Full variable domain (outside the CDR3, taken from reference TRBV27 and TRBJ1-4): EAQVTQNPRYLITVTGKKLTVTCSQNMNHEYMSWYRQDPGLGLRQIYYSMNVEVTDKGDVPEGYKVSRKEKRNFPLILESPSPNQTSLYFCASSQTGWSGEKLFFGSGTQLSVL.

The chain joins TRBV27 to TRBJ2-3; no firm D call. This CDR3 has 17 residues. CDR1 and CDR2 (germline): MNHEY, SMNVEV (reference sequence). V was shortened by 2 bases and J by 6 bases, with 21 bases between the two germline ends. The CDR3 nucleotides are TGTGCCAGCAGTTTAGTGTCTGCGGTCCCTAGTACGGATACGCAGTATTTT. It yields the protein CASSLVSAVPSTDTQYF.

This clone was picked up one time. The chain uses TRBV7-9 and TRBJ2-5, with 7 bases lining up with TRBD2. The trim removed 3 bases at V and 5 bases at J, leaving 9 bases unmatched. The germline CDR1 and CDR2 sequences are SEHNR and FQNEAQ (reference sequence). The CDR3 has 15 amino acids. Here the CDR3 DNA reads TGTGCCAGCAGCTTCCCTTTGCGGGAGCATGAGACCCAGTACTTC. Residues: CASSFPLREHETQYF. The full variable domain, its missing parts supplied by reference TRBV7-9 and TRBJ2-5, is DTGVSQNPRHKITKRGQNVTFRCDPISEHNRLYWYRQTLGQGPEFLTYFQNEAQLEKSRLLSDRFSAERPKGSFSTLEIQRTEQGDSAMYLCASSFPLREHETQYFGPGTRLLVL.

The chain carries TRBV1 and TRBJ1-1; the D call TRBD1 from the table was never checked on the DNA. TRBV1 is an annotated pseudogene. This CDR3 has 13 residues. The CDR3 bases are TGCACCAGCAGCCGACGGACAGGGGCTGAAGCTTTCTTT. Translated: CTSSRRTGAEAFF.

Here the CDR3 reads CASSRTGGANEKLFF. The CDR3 DNA sequence: TGTGCCAGCAGCCGGACAGGGGGCGCGAATGAAAAACTGTTTTTT. The chain is built from TRBV6-5 and TRBJ1-4, with 11 nucleotides matching TRBD1. This CDR3 is 15 amino acids long. Germline V gene lookup returns CDR1 MNHEY and CDR2 SVGAGI. Trimming took 6 bases from V and 5 from J; bases not matched to a gene: 5.

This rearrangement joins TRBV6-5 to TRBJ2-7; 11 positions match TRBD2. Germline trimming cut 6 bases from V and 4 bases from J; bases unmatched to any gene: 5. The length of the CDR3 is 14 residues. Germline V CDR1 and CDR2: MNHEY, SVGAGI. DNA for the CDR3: TGTGCCAGCAGCCCGACTAGCGGGACGTACGAGCAGTACTTC. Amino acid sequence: CASSPTSGTYEQYF.

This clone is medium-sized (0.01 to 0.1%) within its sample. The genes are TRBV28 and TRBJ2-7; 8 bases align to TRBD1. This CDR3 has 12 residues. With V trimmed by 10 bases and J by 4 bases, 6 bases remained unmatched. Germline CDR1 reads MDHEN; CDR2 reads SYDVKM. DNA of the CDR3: TGTGCCATGACAGGGGAAGATTACGAGCAGTACTTC. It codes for CAMTGEDYEQYF.

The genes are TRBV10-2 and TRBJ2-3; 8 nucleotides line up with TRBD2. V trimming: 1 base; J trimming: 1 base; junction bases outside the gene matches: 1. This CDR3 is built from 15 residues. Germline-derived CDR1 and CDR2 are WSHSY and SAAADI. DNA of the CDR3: TGCGCCAGCAGTGAGTACGGGAGGGGCACAGATACGCAGTATTTT. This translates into CASSEYGRGTDTQYF.

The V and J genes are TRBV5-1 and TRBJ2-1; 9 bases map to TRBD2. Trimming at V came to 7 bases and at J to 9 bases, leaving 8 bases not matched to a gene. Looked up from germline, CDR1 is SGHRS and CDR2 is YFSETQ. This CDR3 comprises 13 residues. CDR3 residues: CASWSPAGGEQFF. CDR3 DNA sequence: TGCGCCAGCTGGTCCCCAGCGGGAGGTGAGCAGTTCTTC.

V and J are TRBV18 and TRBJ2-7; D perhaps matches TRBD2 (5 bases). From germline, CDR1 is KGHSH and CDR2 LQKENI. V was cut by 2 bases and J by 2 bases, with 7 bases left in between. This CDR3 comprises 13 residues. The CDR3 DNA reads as TGTGCCAGCTCACCAGAGGGTGCCTACGAGCAGTACTTC. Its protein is CASSPEGAYEQYF.